Below, 6 T cell receptor beta chains from the same sample are listed, as sequenced in a study of T cell responses to AZD1222 COVID-19 vaccine (dated by TCRdb to the early 2020s). The library was made by the immunoSEQ multiplex PCR assay. In its TCRdb copy, this immuneACCESS table keeps in-frame sequences only and misses some clones. Where compared with another copy, unresolved V genes explain less than half of these, and the others have no known cause. For this sample the table gives approximately 120,000 clones, of which approximately 90% were detected only once. The ten largest make up roughly 10% of the sample. The meaning of the sample's time point label: baseline before first vaccination. The sample's treatment or condition label, decoded: meningococcal conjugate vaccine given as trial control. The material was peripheral blood, obtained on day 0 of MenACWY control vaccination. Receptors originate from an adult in good health.

V and J are TRBV4-3 and TRBJ2-5, with 11 bases lining up with TRBD2. The CDR3 length is 15 residues. Trimming cost V 2 bases and J 5 bases; bases outside gene matches: 4. The germline V gene encodes CDR1 LGHNA and CDR2 YSLEER. CDR3 in amino acids: CASSQTSGSMETQYF. Here the CDR3 DNA reads TGCGCCAGCAGCCAAACTAGCGGGAGCATGGAGACCCAGTACTTC.

The CDR3 here is CASSVAGTGFTDTQYF. CDR3 DNA sequence: TGTGCCAGCAGCGTGGCCGGGACAGGGTTTACAGATACGCAGTATTTT. The J gene is TRBJ2-3, the V gene TRBV9, with 9 bases fitting TRBD1. The V segment lost 2 bases and the J segment 3 bases; nucleotides outside the gene matches: 7. There are 16 residues in the CDR3. Germline assignment: CDR1 SGDLS and CDR2 YYNGEE.

The chain uses TRBV27 and TRBJ2-4; weak D call: TRBD2 (5 bases). Germline-derived CDR1 and CDR2 are MNHEY and SMNVEV (reference sequence). Deletions cut 3 bases from V and 9 bases from J, with 12 bases between. There are 13 residues in the CDR3. The CDR3 region has the DNA TGTGCCAGCAGTTTCACTAGTTCGAGCATTCAGTACTTC. This translates into CASSFTSSSIQYF.

The chain combines TRBV27 with TRBJ1-6, with D possibly matching TRBD1 (5 bases). V gave up 3 bases and J gave up 7 bases, with 13 bases separating them. CDR1 and CDR2 (germline): MNHEY, SMNVEV (reference sequence). The CDR3 is 15 residues long. The CDR3 coding sequence is TGTGCCAGCAGTTTTACCGGGACTCCGAATTCACCCCTCCACTTT. Protein: CASSFTGTPNSPLHF.

The rearrangement links TRBV7-2 to TRBJ1-5, with D hard to call. Germline-derived CDR1 and CDR2 are SGHTA and FQGNSA. CDR3 size: 13 residues. The ends were cut back, 6 bases at V and 4 bases at J, with 10 bases in the middle. The CDR3 region has the DNA TGTGCCAGCAGTTACCGAGAGAATCAGCCCCAGCATTTT. This sequence encodes CASSYRENQPQHF.

The rearrangement uses TRBV5-6 and TRBJ2-7; 11 bases line up with TRBD2. Germline CDR1 reads SGHDT; CDR2 reads YYEEEE. The length of the CDR3 is 15 residues. J gave up 6 bases and V 1 base, and 6 bases lay outside the gene matches. The CDR3 bases are TGTGCCAGCAGCTTGCGAACTAGCGGGAGTGTCGAGCAGTACTTC. Its translation: CASSLRTSGSVEQYF.